This TCR beta chain emerged from a study of PD-L1 blockade in urothelial cancer. Study results and limitations: Durable-benefit patients had greater expansion of tumor-associated blood clones at 3 weeks.

Time point indicated: pretreatment peripheral blood. The CDR3 consists of 14 residues. V was clipped by 1 base and J by 8 bases, with 14 bases between them. Germline CDR1 and CDR2: MDHEN and SYDVKM. Method: immunoSEQ multiplex PCR; TCRdb's copy keeps in-frame clones and lacks some. The profile shows 70,000 to 95,000 clones, roughly 90% of them singletons. Points on this clone: Its antigen remains unidentified.

This chain joins TRBV28 and TRBJ1-2; tentative D call: TRBD1 (5 bases). The specimen comprised PBMCs, sampled around atezolizumab (anti-PD-L1) treatment. This sequence was found in a woman aged 80 or over with urothelial cancer. This CDR3 is CASSLSGHSGGYTF. CDR3 coding DNA: TGTGCCAGCAGTTTATCAGGGCATAGTGGCGGCTACACCTTC.